This T cell receptor beta chain was captured in a study of T cells in Graves' hyperthyroidism and ophthalmopathy. Points from the study as a whole: Most thyroid clonotypes expanded above 0.001 appeared in blood too.

Using RNA transcripts as the source, TCR beta CDR3 regions were amplified. The study used the HTBI primer set for a first-round RT-PCR of the TCR CDR3. TCRdb re-analysed the multiplex PCR reads in MiXCR, keeping a single row per CDR3 protein. Here the sample spans hundreds of thousands of distinct CDR3 sequences, 45% being singletons. The CDR3 spans 14 residues. CDR1 is MGHDK and CDR2 is SYGVNS in the germline V gene. A remark on this clonotype: Its antigen is unknown. This may arise from a read error, as a much more abundant clone is one base away.

Any patient presenting with uncontrolled infection, other autoimmune disease, pregnancy or lactation was left out. Material: peripheral blood or thyroid tissue (not recorded which). This chain connects TRBV25-1 to TRBJ1-1; D remains ambiguous. The TCR sequence derives from an adult man with Graves' disease, either hyperthyroidism or ophthalmopathy (not recorded which). CDR3 sequence (DNA): TGTGCCAGCAGTGAAGTACAGACGAACGCTGAAGCTTTCTTT. Protein sequence: CASSEVQTNAEAFF.